Listed here are 21 T cell receptor beta chains from one sample, sequenced in a study of cytomegalovirus exposure and HLA in healthy donors. Primers included in the PCR were 60 Vbeta and 13 Jbeta primers. Produced via immunoSEQ multiplex PCR; TCRdb's table is partial and in-frame only. The table records a few hundred thousand clones, 75% to 85% of them present only once. What was sequenced was PBMCs. All receptors come from a girl between 2 and 10 years old in good health and CMV-seronegative.

The V and J genes are TRBV19 and TRBJ2-7, with TRBD2 matching 7 bases. Germline V gives CDR1 LNHDA, CDR2 SQIVND (reference sequence). J lost 3 bases, V lost 7 bases, and 3 bases had no gene match. CDR3 length: 12 amino acids. The DNA for the CDR3 is TGTGCCAGTAAGGGACTACACTACGAGCAGTACTTC. Translated, it gives CASKGLHYEQYF.

A single count supports this clone. This chain joins TRBV5-1 and TRBJ2-1; 7 bases are shared with TRBD2. Germline assignment: CDR1 SGHRS and CDR2 YFSETQ. This CDR3 is 17 amino acids long. Trimming took 0 bases from V and 3 from J; bases not matched to a gene: 9. The CDR3 DNA reads TGCGCCAGCAGCTTGGTTTTAAGTGGGAGGGGCTACAATGAGCAGTTCTTC. Translating it yields CASSLVLSGRGYNEQFF.

CDR3 coding DNA: TGCGCCAGCAGCCACGATATAGCGGGAGTCGCTAATGAGCAGTTCTTC. Translating it yields CASSHDIAGVANEQFF. The rearrangement uses TRBV4-1 and TRBJ2-1, with TRBD2 matching 9 bases. Trimming at V came to 3 bases and at J to 7 bases, leaving 10 bases not matched to a gene. Germline V gene lookup returns CDR1 MGHRA and CDR2 YSYEKL. The CDR3 contains 16 residues.

V gene TRBV4-1 combines with J gene TRBJ2-7; no reliable D call. Trimming removed 1 base at V and 2 bases at J, with 9 bases between. This CDR3 region has 14 residues. The germline V gene has CDR1 MGHRA and CDR2 YSYEKL. This CDR3 reads CASSQVHSPYEQYF. CDR3 bases: TGCGCCAGCAGCCAAGTTCACAGCCCCTACGAGCAGTACTTC.

CDR3 loop: CSVSTTARLHGYTF. As DNA, the CDR3 is TGCAGCGTTTCTACGACTGCTCGCCTACATGGCTACACCTTC. The chain joins TRBV29-1 to TRBJ1-2; no firm D call. CDR1 SQVTM and CDR2 ANQGSEA come from the germline V gene. The CDR3 runs to 14 residues. V lost 5 bases to trimming and J lost 6 bases, with 19 bases between them.

In regard to this clone: At the DNA level, this CDR3 is encoded by other sequences in the same sample as well. This chain uses TRBV5-1 with TRBJ2-2, with a weak D call TRBD1 (5 bases). Germline values: CDR1 SGHRS, CDR2 YFSETQ. Trimming left V 1 base short and J 6 bases short, with 10 bases between. This CDR3 is 14 amino acids long. CDR3 sequence: CASSLTQGSGELFF. CDR3 bases: TGCGCCAGCAGCTTGACTCAGGGATCCGGGGAGCTGTTTTTT.

The V call is TRBV28, the J call TRBJ2-1; 10 bases are shared with TRBD2. V lost 5 bases and J lost 7; bases outside the gene matches: 11. Germline CDR1 and CDR2: MDHEN and SYDVKM. There are 16 residues in the CDR3. CDR3 DNA: TGTGCCAGCAGTCTAGCCGGGACTAGCGTGACGAATGAGCAGTTCTTC. It is translated as CASSLAGTSVTNEQFF.

This chain uses TRBV4-2 with TRBJ2-7, with D tentatively TRBD1 (5 bases). V lost 0 bases and J lost 0, with 15 bases in between. Germline V gene lookup returns CDR1 LGHNA and CDR2 YNFKEQ. This CDR3 contains 17 residues. CDR3 protein: CASSQDQGVGGSYEQYF. DNA for the CDR3: TGTGCCAGCAGCCAAGATCAAGGGGTCGGCGGCTCCTACGAGCAGTACTTC.

The genes are TRBV7-3 and TRBJ2-3; TRBD2 might be the D (5 bases). The CDR3 spans 14 residues. Germline V gene data show CDR1 as SGHTA and CDR2 as FQGTGA. V gave up 2 bases and J gave up 2 bases, with 8 bases separating them. Here the CDR3 DNA reads TGTGCCAGCAGCTTAGGGAGTGACACAGATACGCAGTATTTT. Protein: CASSLGSDTDTQYF.

The rearrangement uses TRBV11-3 and TRBJ2-7, with a tentative D call TRBD1 (5 bases). This CDR3 is 13 amino acids long. V was shortened by 6 bases and J by 6 bases, with 15 bases between the two germline ends. In germline, CDR1 is SGHNT, CDR2 YENEEA. The CDR3 bases are TGTGCCAGCAGTCACTCACAGGCACGCGAGCAGTACTTC. Protein product: CASSHSQAREQYF.

The rearrangement links TRBV11-2 to TRBJ2-1; 7 bases agree with TRBD1. J gave up 7 bases and V 1 base, and 7 bases lay outside the gene matches. The germline gives CDR1 SGHAT, CDR2 FQNNGV. This CDR3 spans 15 amino acids. This chain's CDR3 is CASSLVEGARNEQFF. As DNA, the CDR3 is TGTGCCAGCAGCTTAGTTGAGGGGGCGCGGAATGAGCAGTTCTTC. Complete variable domain (other parts from reference TRBV11-2 and TRBJ2-1): EAGVAQSPRYKIIEKRQSVAFWCNPISGHATLYWYQQILGQGPKLLIQFQNNGVVDDSQLPKDRFSAERLKGVDSTLKIQPAKLEDSAVYLCASSLVEGARNEQFFGPGTRLTVL.

This clone occurred once. This chain connects TRBV19 to TRBJ1-2, with D possibly TRBD1 on 6 matching bases. The CDR3 extends over 15 amino acids. The V end was cut by 7 bases, the J end by 2 bases, with 17 bases between. Germline V gene lookup returns CDR1 LNHDA and CDR2 SQIVND (reference sequence). CDR3 sequence (DNA): TGTGCCAGTACCCCGGGGGGGGGCAAAAACTATGGCTACACCTTC. Its protein product is CASTPGGGKNYGYTF.

The chain combines TRBV12-2 with TRBJ2-1; the table's D gene call, TRBD1, was not cross checked with the DNA. TRBV12-2 is described as a pseudogene. There are 15 residues in the CDR3. CDR3: CASRLGTGVDNEQFF. The CDR3 nucleotides are TGTGCAAGTCGCCTCGGGACAGGGGTAGATAATGAGCAGTTCTTC.

This clone was picked up a small number of times. V gene TRBV7-2 combines with J gene TRBJ2-7, with D perhaps matching TRBD1 (7 bases). Per germline, CDR1 SGHTA and CDR2 FQGNSA. The CDR3 covers 14 residues. Trimming left V 11 bases short and J 2 bases short, with 19 bases between. The CDR3 protein is CASQGGFKTYEQYF. The DNA for the CDR3 is TGTGCCTCTCAGGGGGGATTTAAGACCTACGAGCAGTACTTC. Full variable domain (rest looked up from reference TRBV7-2 and TRBJ2-7): GAGVSQSPSNKVTEKGKDVELRCDPISGHTALYWYRQSLGQGLEFLIYFQGNSAPDKSGLPSDRFSAERTGGSVSTLTIQRTQQEDSAVYLCASQGGFKTYEQYFGPGTRLTVT.

The chain links TRBV5-1 to TRBJ2-1; TRBD1 might be the D (6 bases). The CDR3 has 14 amino acids. Trimming took 5 bases from V and 6 from J, leaving 15 bases between them. From germline, CDR1 is SGHRS and CDR2 YFSETQ. The chain's CDR3 is CASRLDRNLNEQFF. CDR3 nucleotides: TGCGCCAGCAGATTAGACAGGAATCTCAATGAGCAGTTCTTC.

The chain has TRBV7-9 and TRBJ2-7; tentatively, D is TRBD2 (6 bases). The CDR3 is 14 amino acids. The germline V gene encodes CDR1 SEHNR and CDR2 FQNEAQ (reference sequence). Trimming took off 5 bases at V and 5 bases at J, with 16 bases between the two ends. The CDR3 reads CASSPPVGGNEQYF. CDR3 bases: TGTGCCAGCAGCCCGCCGGTCGGGGGAAACGAGCAGTACTTC.

This clone was counted only a few times. The V and J genes are TRBV6-4 and TRBJ2-3; 8 nucleotides match TRBD2. CDR1 and CDR2 (germline): MRHNA, SNTAGT. There are 17 residues in the CDR3. V lost 0 bases and J lost 0; bases outside the gene matches: 5. The CDR3 DNA reads as TGTGCCAGCAGTGACTCTGGTAGCGGGACTAGCACAGATACGCAGTATTTT. It yields the protein CASSDSGSGTSTDTQYF.

The chain has TRBV2 and TRBJ2-1, with D tentatively TRBD1 (5 bases). The CDR3 sequence is 12 residues long. Trimming stripped 7 bases from V and 4 bases from J, with 8 bases between. Germline V lookup: CDR1 SNHLY, CDR2 FYNNEI. The CDR3 sequence is CASNTGYNEQFF. CDR3 bases: TGTGCCAGCAATACAGGTTACAATGAGCAGTTCTTC.

This clone was picked up a small number of times. The CDR3, as DNA: TGTGCCTGGACAGCGCAACGGAGCTCCTATAATTCACCCCTCCACTTT. Translated: CAWTAQRSSYNSPLHF. J is TRBJ1-6 and V is TRBV30; no clear D. CDR3 length: 16 amino acids. Germline lookup yields CDR1 GTSNPN and CDR2 SVGIG (reference sequence). Trimming shortened V by 4 bases and J by 0 bases, and 13 bases separated the two germline ends.

The chain is built from TRBV4-1 and TRBJ2-1, with 10 bases identical to TRBD2. V was pared by 6 bases and J by 4 bases, with 12 bases of the junction left unmatched. This CDR3 spans 17 amino acids. Germline loops: CDR1 MGHRA, CDR2 YSYEKL. The CDR3: CASSRTTGTSDYNEQFF. Written as DNA, the CDR3 is TGCGCCAGCAGTCGAACCACAGGGACTAGCGATTACAATGAGCAGTTCTTC.

This clone was seen once. The chain combines TRBV5-1 with TRBJ2-7; a weak D match, TRBD2 (6 bases). Trimming shortened V by 1 base and J by 6 bases, and 14 bases separated the two germline ends. The germline V gene has CDR1 SGHRS and CDR2 YFSETQ. The CDR3 loop spans 14 amino acids. The CDR3 DNA is TGCGCCAGCAGCTTGACAGGACTACCCGGCGAGCAGTACTTC. This encodes CASSLTGLPGEQYF.